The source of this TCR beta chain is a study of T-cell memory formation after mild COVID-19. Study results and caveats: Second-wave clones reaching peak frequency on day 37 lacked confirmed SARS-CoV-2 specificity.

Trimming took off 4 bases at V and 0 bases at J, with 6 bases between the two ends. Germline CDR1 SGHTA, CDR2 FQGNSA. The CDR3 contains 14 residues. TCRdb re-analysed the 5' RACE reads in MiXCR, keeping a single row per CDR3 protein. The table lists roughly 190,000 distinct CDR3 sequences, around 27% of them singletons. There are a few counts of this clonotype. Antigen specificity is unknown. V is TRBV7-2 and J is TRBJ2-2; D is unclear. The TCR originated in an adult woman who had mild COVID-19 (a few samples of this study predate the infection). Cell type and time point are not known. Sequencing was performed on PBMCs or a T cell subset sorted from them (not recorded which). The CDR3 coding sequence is TGTGCCAGCAGCTCGTTGGCGAACACCGGGGAGCTGTTTTTT. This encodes CASSSLANTGELFF.